This T cell receptor (beta chain) was retrieved from a study of long-term antiretroviral therapy in people with HIV. Study-level findings and limits: Diversity remained lower than transplant donor controls, even though it increased after ART. Viral resistance, ART adherence and therapy changes all lacked available data.

Sequencing used immunoSEQ v3.0 at survey level. Repertoires were generated with immunoSEQ multiplex PCR, while TCRdb's copy carries only in-frame clones and drops some. The sample has around 21,000 clones; approximately 90% are singletons. V dropped 4 bases and J dropped 5 bases, with 13 bases sitting between them. Germline-derived CDR1 and CDR2 are SGHRS and YFSETQ. There are 14 residues in the CDR3. Turning to this clone: The antigen remains unidentified.

In each sample, roughly 1-11 million cryopreserved PBMC were present before DNA extraction. The material was unsorted PBMCs, obtained about 4.5 years before starting antiretroviral therapy. This receptor was obtained from a woman aged 25-40 years with HIV. V usage is TRBV5-1 and J usage is TRBJ1-5; D possibly corresponds to TRBD1 (6 bases). The CDR3: CASSPGTSDQPQHF. The CDR3, as DNA: TGCGCCAGCAGCCCCGGGACAAGCGATCAGCCCCAGCATTTT.